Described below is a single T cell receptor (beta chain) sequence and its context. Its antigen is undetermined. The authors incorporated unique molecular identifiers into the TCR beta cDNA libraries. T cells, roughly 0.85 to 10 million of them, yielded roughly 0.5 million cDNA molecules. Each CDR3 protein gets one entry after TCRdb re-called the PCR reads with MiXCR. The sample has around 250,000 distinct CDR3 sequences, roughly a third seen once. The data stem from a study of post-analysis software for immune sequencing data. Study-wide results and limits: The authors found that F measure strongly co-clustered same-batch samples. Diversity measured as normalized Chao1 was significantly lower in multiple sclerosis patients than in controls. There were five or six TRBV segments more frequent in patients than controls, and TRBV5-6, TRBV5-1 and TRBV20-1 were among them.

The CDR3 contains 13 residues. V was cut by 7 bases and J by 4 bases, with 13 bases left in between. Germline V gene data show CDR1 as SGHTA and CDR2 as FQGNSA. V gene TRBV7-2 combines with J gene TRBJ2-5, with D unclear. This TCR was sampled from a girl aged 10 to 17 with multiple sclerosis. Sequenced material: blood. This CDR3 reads CASTQSFRETQYF. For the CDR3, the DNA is TGTGCCAGCACCCAGAGCTTTCGAGAGACCCAGTACTTC.